The 15 T cell receptor beta chains reported below all come from one sample, sequenced in a study of T cell changes during pregnancy in multiple sclerosis. Clones were read by immunoSEQ multiplex PCR, and TCRdb kept only the in-frame ones, dropping some. Here the sample spans 25,000 to 35,000 clones, 92% being singletons. This sample comprised peripheral blood, obtained in the first trimester of pregnancy. The receptors were sampled from a female donor in good health, enrolled as a control in a pregnancy study.

This clone was found once. The chain is built from TRBV7-8 and TRBJ1-2; maybe TRBD1 (6 bases). This CDR3 contains 15 residues. The V gene lost 1 base and the J gene lost 3 bases, with 12 bases spanning the gap. Germline values: CDR1 SGHVS, CDR2 FQNEAQ. CDR3: CASSLGSRTDYGYTF. For the CDR3, the DNA is TGTGCCAGCAGCTTAGGGAGCCGGACAGACTATGGCTACACCTTC.

The V gene is TRBV5-6, the J gene TRBJ2-5; D is perhaps TRBD2 (6 bases). Germline-derived CDR1 and CDR2 are SGHDT and YYEEEE. The CDR3 covers 14 residues. The ends were cut back, 4 bases at V and 1 base at J, with 11 bases in the middle. CDR3 loop: CASSTGTLQETQYF. CDR3 in DNA: TGTGCCAGCAGCACCGGGACTCTCCAAGAGACCCAGTACTTC.

This clone was picked up one time. This chain uses TRBV29-1 with TRBJ1-2, with D hard to call. CDR1 is SQVTM, CDR2 ANQGSEA, per germline. Deletions cut 3 bases from V and 2 bases from J, with 7 bases between. This CDR3 contains 12 residues. CDR3 nucleotides: TGCAGCGTTGATGGCAGGAACTATGGCTACACCTTC. It yields the protein CSVDGRNYGYTF.

The chain combines TRBV6-6 with TRBJ1-5, with no clear D. CDR3 length: 13 amino acids. Trimming shortened V by 9 bases and J by 0 bases, and 9 bases separated the two germline ends. Per germline, CDR1 MNHNY and CDR2 SVGAGI (reference sequence). The CDR3 loop reads CASLTLSNQPQHF. CDR3 in DNA: TGTGCCAGTTTGACACTTAGCAATCAGCCCCAGCATTTT.

V and J are TRBV11-2 and TRBJ1-2; 7 positions agree with TRBD1. This CDR3 has 16 residues. V was clipped by 1 base and J by 7 bases; unmatched bases: 12. CDR1 is SGHAT, CDR2 FQNNGV, per germline. The chain's CDR3 is CASSLVGRGDSRGYTF. The CDR3 DNA reads as TGTGCCAGCAGCTTAGTGGGCAGGGGGGATTCTCGTGGCTACACCTTC.

This chain joins TRBV10-2 and TRBJ2-7; D is perhaps TRBD1 (7 bases). The CDR3 length is 15 residues. V dropped 6 bases and J dropped 1 base, with 16 bases sitting between them. Looked up from germline, CDR1 is WSHSY and CDR2 is SAAADI. In nucleotides, the CDR3 is TGCGCCAGCAGCGGCGCGGGACAGCAATCCTACGAGCAGTACTTC. Its translation: CASSGAGQQSYEQYF.

This chain uses TRBV7-8 with TRBJ2-1; 9 bases agree with TRBD1. V shed 5 bases, J shed 7 bases, and the junction held 9 bases outside the gene matches. Germline V gives CDR1 SGHVS, CDR2 FQNEAQ. The CDR3 is made up of 15 amino acids. CDR3 loop: CASSPAGTGTNEQFF. The CDR3 coding sequence is TGTGCCAGCAGCCCCGCCGGGACAGGGACAAATGAGCAGTTCTTC. Together with reference TRBV7-8 and TRBJ2-1, the CDR3 gives the full variable domain: GAGVSQSPRYKVAKRGQDVALRCDPISGHVSLFWYQQALGQGPEFLTYFQNEAQLDKSGLPSDRFFAERPEGSVSTLKIQRTQQEDSAVYLCASSPAGTGTNEQFFGPGTRLTVL.

The V and J genes are TRBV7-9 and TRBJ2-7, with D possibly matching TRBD1 (6 bases). Trimming took off 1 base at V and 5 bases at J, with 9 bases between the two ends. The CDR3 extends over 13 amino acids. From germline, CDR1 is SEHNR and CDR2 FQNEAQ (reference sequence). The CDR3 spells CASSLEQGHEQYF. The CDR3 nucleotides are TGTGCCAGCAGCTTAGAACAGGGTCACGAGCAGTACTTC.

V gene TRBV4-2 combines with J gene TRBJ2-5, with D maybe TRBD2 (6 bases). Trimming took 5 bases from V and 4 from J, leaving 11 bases between them. This CDR3 has 13 residues. Germline CDR1 and CDR2: LGHNA and YNFKEQ. In DNA form, the CDR3 reads TGTGCCAGCAGCAGGGACTCGCTAGAGACCCAGTACTTC. Translation gives CASSRDSLETQYF.

The CDR3 region is CASSLVAGVQGGGYNEQFF. CDR3 coding DNA: TGTGCCAGCAGCTTAGTGGCGGGGGTACAGGGCGGGGGCTACAATGAGCAGTTCTTC. The gene calls are TRBV7-8 and TRBJ2-1; TRBD2 might be the D (7 bases). The CDR3 is made up of 19 amino acids. Trimming took 1 base from V and 3 from J, leaving 22 bases between them. In germline, CDR1 is SGHVS, CDR2 FQNEAQ. Full variable domain (missing parts from reference TRBV7-8 and TRBJ2-1): GAGVSQSPRYKVAKRGQDVALRCDPISGHVSLFWYQQALGQGPEFLTYFQNEAQLDKSGLPSDRFFAERPEGSVSTLKIQRTQQEDSAVYLCASSLVAGVQGGGYNEQFFGPGTRLTVL.

This clone was detected only a few times. The chain uses TRBV7-9 and TRBJ1-1; unclear D gene. Germline assignment: CDR1 SEHNR and CDR2 FQNEAQ (reference sequence). Deletions cut 5 bases from V and 1 base from J, with 14 bases between. This CDR3 comprises 15 residues. The CDR3 spells CASSPLASGNTEAFF. The DNA of the CDR3 is TGTGCCAGCAGCCCCTTAGCGTCTGGGAACACTGAAGCTTTCTTT.

The V call is TRBV7-2, the J call TRBJ2-7, with TRBD2 as a possible D gene (5 bases). Germline lookup yields CDR1 SGHTA and CDR2 FQGNSA. CDR3 length: 18 amino acids. Trimming shortened V by 5 bases and J by 0 bases, and 23 bases separated the two germline ends. The CDR3 sequence is CASSILSPASSSSYEQYF. In DNA, the CDR3 is TGTGCCAGCAGCATCCTGTCACCGGCTAGCTCCAGCTCCTACGAGCAGTACTTC.

The DNA for the CDR3 is TGTGCCAGCAGTTCCCCCGGGACAGGGGCCACCGGGGAGCTGTTTTTT. Translation gives CASSSPGTGATGELFF. V is TRBV27 and J is TRBJ2-2; 10 nucleotides agree with TRBD1. J gave up 4 bases and V 4 bases, and 6 bases lay outside the gene matches. The germline CDR1 and CDR2 sequences are MNHEY and SMNVEV (reference sequence). The CDR3 consists of 16 residues.

V and J are TRBV10-3 and TRBJ2-1; D call uncertain. Per the germline V gene, CDR1 is ENHRY and CDR2 is SYGVKD. V was pared by 3 bases and J by 5 bases, with 5 bases between. This CDR3 contains 12 residues. CDR3 loop: CAISDSNNEQFF. The CDR3 nucleotides read TGTGCCATCAGTGACAGTAACAATGAGCAGTTCTTC.

CDR3 sequence (DNA): TGTGCCAGCAGCCCAGGACTAGCGGTACCCTACGAGCAGTACTTC. Translation: CASSPGLAVPYEQYF. The chain recombines TRBV7-2 with TRBJ2-7, with 10 nucleotides matching TRBD2. Unmatched junction bases numbered 6, after V lost 5 bases and J lost 2 bases. This CDR3 region has 15 residues. The germline gives CDR1 SGHTA, CDR2 FQGNSA.